A single sample gave rise to the 10 T cell receptor beta chains below, sequenced in a study of long-term antiretroviral therapy in people with HIV. Sequencing relied on immunoSEQ assay v3.0, run at survey level. The data were produced by immunoSEQ multiplex PCR, yet TCRdb's version contains in-frame clones alone and is incomplete. The sample records several thousand clones, 77% being singletons. Sequencing was performed on unsorted PBMCs, taken 0.5 years before starting antiretroviral therapy. All receptors come from a man between 40 and 49 years old with HIV.

This clone was observed a handful of times. This chain uses TRBV18 with TRBJ2-7, with TRBD1 matching 12 bases. V was pared by 3 bases and J by 7 bases, with 7 bases of the junction left unmatched. Germline CDR1 and CDR2: KGHSH and LQKENI. CDR3 length: 15 amino acids. The CDR3 is CASSPPGQGAGEQYF. The CDR3 DNA reads as TGTGCCAGCTCACCTCCGGGACAGGGGGCGGGTGAGCAGTACTTC.

V is TRBV27 and J is TRBJ1-6, with D tentatively TRBD1 (5 bases). The germline V gene encodes CDR1 MNHEY and CDR2 SMNVEV (reference sequence). There are 15 residues in the CDR3. Trimming cost V 2 bases and J 5 bases, with 10 bases left between them. CDR3 sequence (DNA): TGTGCCAGCAGTTTAAATGGGGGGAATAATTCACCCCTCCACTTT. This encodes CASSLNGGNNSPLHF.

This clone was counted between two and nine times. The V gene is TRBV7-9, the J gene TRBJ1-6, with D possibly matching TRBD1 (6 bases). CDR3 size: 14 residues. Germline values: CDR1 SEHNR, CDR2 FQNEAQ (reference sequence). Trimming cost V 5 bases and J 7 bases, with 12 bases left between them. This chain's CDR3 is CASSRGQPNSPLHF. The CDR3 DNA follows: TGTGCCAGCAGCCGCGGACAGCCGAATTCACCCCTCCACTTT.

V gene TRBV30 combines with J gene TRBJ1-2; 12 nucleotides match TRBD1. The CDR3 contains 13 residues. J was trimmed by 6 bases and V by 4 bases; bases with no gene match: 3. The germline V gene encodes CDR1 GTSNPN and CDR2 SVGIG (reference sequence). DNA of the CDR3: TGTGCCTGGACCGGGACAGGGGGCAATGGCTACACCTTC. Its protein product is CAWTGTGGNGYTF.

The V and J genes are TRBV7-7 and TRBJ2-1; 10 bases align to TRBD1. The CDR3 extends over 15 amino acids. After removal of 5 bases from V and 2 bases from J, the junction contained 3 bases not matched to a gene. Germline assignment: CDR1 SSHAT and CDR2 FNYEAQ (reference sequence). The CDR3 DNA reads as TGTGCCAGCAGCGCTGACAGGGGGCCCTACAATGAGCAGTTCTTC. Residues: CASSADRGPYNEQFF.

This chain joins TRBV6-5 and TRBJ2-7, with a weak D call TRBD2 (6 bases). Trimming pared 4 bases from V and 8 bases from J, leaving 21 bases between. Germline-derived CDR1 and CDR2 are MNHEY and SVGAGI. This CDR3 region has 15 residues. The CDR3 is CASSSGDRRQGKQYF. The CDR3, as DNA: TGTGCCAGCAGTTCGGGAGACCGGCGCCAGGGCAAGCAGTACTTC.

This rearrangement joins TRBV6-6 to TRBJ2-7; 12 nucleotides agree with TRBD1. Per the germline V gene, CDR1 is MNHNY and CDR2 is SVGAGI (reference sequence). V lost 7 bases and J lost 5; bases outside the gene matches: 9. This CDR3 comprises 15 residues. The CDR3 region is CASNAGQGAFHEQYF. CDR3 in DNA: TGTGCCAGCAACGCGGGACAGGGGGCTTTCCACGAGCAGTACTTC.

This clone was recorded only once. This chain links TRBV6-1 with TRBJ1-5; D gene unclear. The germline V gene has CDR1 MNHNS and CDR2 SASEGT. Trimming removed 1 base at V and 0 bases at J, with 7 bases between. This CDR3 has 15 amino acids. The CDR3 spells CASSEVADSNQPQHF. In nucleotides, the CDR3 is TGTGCCAGCAGTGAAGTGGCGGATAGCAATCAGCCCCAGCATTTT.

The chain combines TRBV5-5 with TRBJ2-7, with 10 bases aligning to TRBD1. V gave up 0 bases and J gave up 3 bases; unmatched junction bases: 3. CDR1 and CDR2 from the germline V gene are SGHKS and YYEKEE (reference sequence). The CDR3 runs to 15 residues. The CDR3 nucleotides read TGTGCCAGCAGCTTGGAGGGACAGGGGTTCTACGAGCAGTACTTC. It specifies CASSLEGQGFYEQYF.

In this sample, this clone is medium-sized (0.01 to 0.1%). The rearrangement joins TRBV10-1 to TRBJ1-1, with D possibly matching TRBD1 (6 bases). This CDR3 region has 12 residues. V was shortened by 10 bases and J by 1 base, with 10 bases between the two germline ends. Germline V gives CDR1 WNHNN, CDR2 SYGVQD (reference sequence). The CDR3 is CATKGQNTEAFF. The DNA for the CDR3 is TGCGCCACCAAGGGACAGAACACTGAAGCTTTCTTT.